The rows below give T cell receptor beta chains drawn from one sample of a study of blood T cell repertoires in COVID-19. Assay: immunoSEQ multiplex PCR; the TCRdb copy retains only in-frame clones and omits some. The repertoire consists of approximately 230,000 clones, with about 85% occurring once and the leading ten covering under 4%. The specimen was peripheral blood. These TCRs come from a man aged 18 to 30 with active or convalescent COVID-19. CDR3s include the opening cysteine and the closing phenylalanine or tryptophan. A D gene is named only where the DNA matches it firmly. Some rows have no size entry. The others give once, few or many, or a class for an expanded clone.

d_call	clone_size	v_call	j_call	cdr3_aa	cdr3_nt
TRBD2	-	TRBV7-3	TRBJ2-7	CASSPSGSGSYEQYF	TGTGCCAGCAGCCCTAGCGGGAGTGGGTCCTACGAGCAGTACTTC
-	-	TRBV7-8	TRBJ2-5	CASSLLSGPQETQYF	TGTGCCAGCAGCTTACTGTCAGGGCCACAAGAGACCCAGTACTTC
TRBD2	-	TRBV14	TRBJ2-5	CASSQDYREGGETQYF	TGTGCCAGCAGCCAAGATTACCGGGAGGGAGGAGAGACCCAGTACTTC
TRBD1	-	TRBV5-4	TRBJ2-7	CASSPRETGILYEQYF	TGTGCCAGCAGCCCAAGAGAGACAGGGATCCTCTACGAGCAGTACTTC
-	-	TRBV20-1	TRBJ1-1	CSASGVFAREAFF	TGCAGTGCTAGTGGAGTGTTTGCTCGTGAAGCTTTCTTT
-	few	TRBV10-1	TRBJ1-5	CASSETANQPQHF	TGCGCCAGCAGTGAAACAGCCAATCAGCCCCAGCATTTT
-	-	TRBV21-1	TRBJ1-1	CASSKGLGRENTEAFF	TGTGCCAGCAGCAAAGGACTTGGCAGAGAGAACACTGAAGCTTTCTTT
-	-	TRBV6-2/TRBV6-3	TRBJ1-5	CASSEGGQPQHF	TGTGCCAGCAGTGAGGGCGGTCAGCCCCAGCATTTT
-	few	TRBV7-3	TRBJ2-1	CASSTTTGRGAEQFF	TGTGCCAGCAGCACCACTACAGGGCGTGGCGCCGAGCAGTTCTTC
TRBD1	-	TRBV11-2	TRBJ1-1	CASSLSRQGTTEAFF	TGTGCCAGCAGCTTATCACGACAGGGGACGACTGAAGCTTTCTTT
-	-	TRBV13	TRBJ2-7	CASSRGTKTGDSEQYF	TGTGCCAGCAGCCGCGGGACTAAGACAGGGGATTCCGAGCAGTACTTC
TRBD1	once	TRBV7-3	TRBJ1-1	CASSSLGWGMRDRVPNTEAFF	TGTGCCAGCAGCTCCCTCGGGTGGGGGATGAGGGACAGGGTCCCGAACACTGAAGCTTTCTTT
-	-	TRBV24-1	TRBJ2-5	CATSDLPKGGERETQYF	TGTGCCACCAGTGATTTGCCTAAGGGGGGGGAAAGAGAGACCCAGTACTTC
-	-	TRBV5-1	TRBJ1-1	CASSLASGSSEAFF	TGCGCCAGCAGCTTGGCCTCAGGGTCTAGTGAAGCTTTCTTT
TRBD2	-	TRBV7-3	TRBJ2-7	CASSLMGGYSYEQYF	TGTGCCAGCAGCTTAATGGGAGGGTACTCCTACGAGCAGTACTTC
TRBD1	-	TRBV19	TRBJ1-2	CASNSIDRGYGYTF	TGTGCCAGTAACTCCATCGACAGGGGATATGGCTACACCTTC
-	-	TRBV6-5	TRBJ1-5	CASSYGRSNQPQHF	TGTGCCAGCAGTTACGGGAGAAGCAATCAGCCCCAGCATTTT
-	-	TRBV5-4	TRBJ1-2	CASSLTGGGIPYGYTF	TGTGCCAGCAGCTTAACAGGTGGTGGTATTCCCTATGGCTACACCTTC
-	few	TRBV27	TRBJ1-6	CASSAWTANNSPLHF	TGTGCCAGCAGTGCCTGGACAGCTAATAATTCACCCCTCCACTTT
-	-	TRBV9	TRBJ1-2	CASRGGYGYTF	TGTGCCAGCAGGGGGGGCTATGGCTACACCTTC
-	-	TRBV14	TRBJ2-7	CASSQDQSGAMTYEQYF	TGTGCCAGCAGCCAAGATCAATCAGGCGCCATGACCTACGAGCAGTACTTC
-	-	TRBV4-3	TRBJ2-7	CASSQGGREAYEQYF	TGCGCCAGCAGCCAAGGCGGCAGGGAAGCCTACGAGCAGTACTTC
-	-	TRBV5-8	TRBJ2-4	CASSSGVRENIQYF	TGTGCCAGCAGCTCAGGGGTTCGCGAAAACATTCAGTACTTC
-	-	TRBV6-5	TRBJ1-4	CASGGGSTTNEKLFF	TGTGCCAGCGGGGGGGGCTCTACAACTAATGAAAAACTGTTTTTT
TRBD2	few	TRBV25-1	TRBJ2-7	CASRERGSSYEQYF	TGTGCCAGCAGGGAGCGGGGTAGCTCCTACGAGCAGTACTTC
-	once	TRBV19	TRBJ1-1	CASSIATGTEAFF	TGTGCCAGTAGTATAGCAACTGGTACTGAAGCTTTCTTT
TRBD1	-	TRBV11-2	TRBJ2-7	CASSPDRGRHEQYF	TGTGCCAGCAGCCCAGACAGGGGGCGGCACGAGCAGTACTTC
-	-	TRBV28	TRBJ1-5	CASSHFGTRNKNQPQHF	TGTGCCAGCAGTCACTTCGGGACACGGAACAAGAATCAGCCCCAGCATTTT
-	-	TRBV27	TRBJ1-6	CASSSIPTGINSPLHF	TGTGCCAGCAGTTCGATACCGACCGGGATTAATTCACCCCTCCACTTT
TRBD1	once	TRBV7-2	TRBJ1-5	CASSLTGTGGSQPQHF	TGTGCCAGCAGCTTAACCGGGACAGGAGGGAGTCAGCCCCAGCATTTT
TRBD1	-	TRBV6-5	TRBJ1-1	CASRTGQGVTEAFF	TGTGCCAGCAGAACCGGACAGGGAGTGACTGAAGCTTTCTTT
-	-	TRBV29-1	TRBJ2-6	CSVLPGHRASGANVLTF	TGCAGCGTTCTTCCGGGACACCGGGCCTCTGGGGCCAACGTCCTGACTTTC
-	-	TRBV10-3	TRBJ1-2	CAISEEEGSGYTF	TGTGCCATCAGTGAGGAGGAGGGAAGCGGCTACACCTTC
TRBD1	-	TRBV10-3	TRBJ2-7	CAISRSDRETKYF	TGTGCCATCAGCCGATCGGACAGGGAGACTAAGTACTTC
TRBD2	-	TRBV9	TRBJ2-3	CASSVGGGGLVDTQYF	TGTGCCAGCAGCGTAGGTGGCGGGGGGTTGGTAGATACGCAGTATTTT
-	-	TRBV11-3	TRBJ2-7	CASSSRSGMGEQYF	TGTGCCAGCAGCTCACGGTCGGGGATGGGCGAGCAGTACTTC
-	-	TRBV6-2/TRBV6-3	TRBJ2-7	CASSYSTRTASYEQYF	TGTGCCAGCAGTTACTCAACTAGGACGGCTTCCTACGAGCAGTACTTC
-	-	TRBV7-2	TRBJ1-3	CASSLVATEAGNTIYF	TGTGCCAGCAGCTTAGTGGCGACAGAGGCTGGAAACACCATATATTTT
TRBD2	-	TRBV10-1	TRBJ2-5	CASSSGGKAETQYF	TGCGCCAGTTCTAGCGGGGGGAAAGCGGAGACCCAGTACTTC
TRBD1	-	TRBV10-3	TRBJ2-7	CAISDPGTGIYEQYF	TGTGCCATCAGTGACCCCGGGACAGGGATCTACGAGCAGTACTTC
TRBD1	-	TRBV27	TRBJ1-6	CASGQRDSSSNSPLHF	TGTGCCAGCGGTCAACGGGACAGCTCCTCTAATTCACCCCTCCACTTT
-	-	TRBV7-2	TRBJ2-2	CASSQFPGAAGELFF	TGTGCCAGCAGCCAATTCCCAGGGGCTGCCGGGGAGCTGTTTTTT
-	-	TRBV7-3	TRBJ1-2	CASSTGPVNYGYTF	TGTGCCAGCAGCACAGGGCCCGTTAACTATGGCTACACCTTC
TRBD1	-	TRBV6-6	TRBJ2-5	CASSYRGLETQYF	TGTGCCAGCAGTTACAGGGGGCTGGAGACCCAGTACTTC
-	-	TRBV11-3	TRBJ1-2	CADTRREFLNYGYTF	TGTGCCGACACGCGGAGGGAGTTTCTTAACTATGGCTACACCTTC
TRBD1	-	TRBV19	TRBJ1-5	CASSTGQGAWQPQHF	TGTGCCAGTAGTACCGGACAGGGGGCATGGCAGCCCCAGCATTTT
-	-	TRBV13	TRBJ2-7	CASSFLVRHEQYF	TGTGCCAGCAGCTTCCTAGTACGCCACGAGCAGTACTTC
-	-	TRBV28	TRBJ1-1	CASASGTEAFF	TGTGCCAGCGCCTCGGGGACTGAAGCTTTCTTT
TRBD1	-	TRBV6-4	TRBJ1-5	CASSPGTGEDQPQHF	TGTGCCAGCAGTCCCGGGACAGGGGAAGATCAGCCCCAGCATTTT
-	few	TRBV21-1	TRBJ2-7	CASSMDRDGVNQYF	TGTGCCAGCAGCATGGACAGGGATGGCGTAAACCAGTACTTC
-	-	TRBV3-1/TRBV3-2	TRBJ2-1	CASSQGETGYNEQFF	TGTGCCAGCAGCCAAGGGGAGACAGGTTACAATGAGCAGTTCTTC